This T cell receptor (beta chain) was recovered during a study of Ad26.COV2.S vaccination and SARS-CoV-2 variants. Overall study context: Sample donor was a member of the COV1001 Ad26.COV2.S trial arm. Overall study results and limits: The placebo group had lower spike-specific TCR breadth than the vaccine recipients did. Substantial breadth was reportedly displayed by spike-specific CD8+ and CD4+ T cell responses after vaccination.

The table came from immunoSEQ multiplex PCR; TCRdb's copy has only in-frame clones and leaves some out. The sample holds some 460,000 clones, 89% seen once. For this clone: Its cognate antigen is unknown.

Treatment reported: over 15 received Ad26.COV2.S at low or high dose, single or two shots; roughly five received placebo; per-sample allocation not given. The samples were gathered on day 63 after the first injection of vaccine or placebo. The ends were cut back, 0 bases at V and 0 bases at J, with 5 bases in the middle. This CDR3 has 15 residues. Germline V gene sequence: CDR1 SGHAT, CDR2 FQNNGV. The rearrangement links TRBV11-2 to TRBJ2-2; D unclear. The clonotype comes from a person between 18 and 65 years old who received the Ad26.COV2.S COVID-19 vaccine or a placebo. The specimen comprised peripheral blood, sampled in a trial of Ad26.COV2.S vaccine versus placebo. Here the CDR3 DNA reads TGTGCCAGCAGCTTAGACGGCTCGAACACCGGGGAGCTGTTTTTT. It is translated as CASSLDGSNTGELFF. Supplemented by reference TRBV11-2 and TRBJ2-2, the full variable domain reads EAGVAQSPRYKIIEKRQSVAFWCNPISGHATLYWYQQILGQGPKLLIQFQNNGVVDDSQLPKDRFSAERLKGVDSTLKIQPAKLEDSAVYLCASSLDGSNTGELFFGEGSRLTVL.